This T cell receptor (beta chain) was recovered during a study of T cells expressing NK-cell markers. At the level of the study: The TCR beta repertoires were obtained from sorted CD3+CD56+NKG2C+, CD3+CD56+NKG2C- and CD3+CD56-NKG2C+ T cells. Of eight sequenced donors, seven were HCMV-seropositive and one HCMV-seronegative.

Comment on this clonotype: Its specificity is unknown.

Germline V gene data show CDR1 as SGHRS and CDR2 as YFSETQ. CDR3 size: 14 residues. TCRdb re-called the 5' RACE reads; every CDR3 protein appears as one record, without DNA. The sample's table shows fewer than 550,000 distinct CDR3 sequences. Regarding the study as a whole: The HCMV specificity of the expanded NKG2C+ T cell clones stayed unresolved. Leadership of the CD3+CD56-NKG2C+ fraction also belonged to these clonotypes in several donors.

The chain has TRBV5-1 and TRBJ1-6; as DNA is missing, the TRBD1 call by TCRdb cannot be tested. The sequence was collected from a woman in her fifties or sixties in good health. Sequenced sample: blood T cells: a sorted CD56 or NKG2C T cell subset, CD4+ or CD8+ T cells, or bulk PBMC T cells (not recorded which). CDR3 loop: CASSSGTLNSPLHF.